Below are 9 T cell receptor beta chains sequenced from a single sample in a study of chemoradiotherapy in HPV16-positive cancers. The protocol was immunoSEQ multiplex PCR, while the TCRdb copy is restricted to in-frame clones and leaves out a portion. The table has about 3,900 clones, approximately 78% seen once. This sample comprised tumor tissue, obtained from a patient who underwent chemoradiotherapy. These receptor sequences come from a human donor with HPV-associated anogenital cancer.

Only one count was recorded for this clone. The rearrangement links TRBV7-8 to TRBJ1-2, with TRBD1 matching 11 bases. The CDR3 is 15 residues long. The germline V gene has CDR1 SGHVS and CDR2 FQNEAQ. V shed 4 bases and J 6 bases; nucleotides not matched to a gene: 7. CDR3: CASSSRTGGANGYTF. CDR3 DNA: TGTGCCAGCAGCTCCCGGACAGGGGGCGCAAATGGCTACACCTTC.

The chain carries TRBV5-1 and TRBJ2-1, with D hard to call. CDR1 SGHRS and CDR2 YFSETQ come from the germline V gene. This CDR3 has 12 residues. V dropped 3 bases and J dropped 5 bases, with 6 bases sitting between them. Here the CDR3 reads CASSSQNNEQFF. DNA for the CDR3: TGCGCCAGCAGCTCACAGAACAATGAGCAGTTCTTC. The whole variable domain, remainder taken from reference TRBV5-1 and TRBJ2-1, is KAGVTQTPRYLIKTRGQQVTLSCSPISGHRSVSWYQQTPGQGLQFLFEYFSETQRNKGNFPGRFSGRQFSNSRSEMNVSTLELGDSALYLCASSSQNNEQFFGPGTRLTVL.

The chain carries TRBV5-1 and TRBJ2-3, with D unclear. Germline CDR1 reads SGHRS; CDR2 reads YFSETQ. Trimming shortened V by 5 bases and J by 0 bases, and 7 bases separated the two germline ends. This CDR3 contains 13 residues. Here the CDR3 DNA reads TGCGCCAGCAGGAGAGTGAGCACAGATACGCAGTATTTT. This gives the protein CASRRVSTDTQYF.

This clone was observed a handful of times. The chain is built from TRBV11-2 and TRBJ2-1, with 8 nucleotides matching TRBD1. CDR1 is SGHAT and CDR2 is FQNNGV in the germline V gene. The CDR3 runs to 16 residues. V shed 2 bases, J shed 4 bases, and the junction held 7 bases outside the gene matches. The CDR3 DNA follows: TGTGCCAGCAGCTTATTATCCAGGGGGCTGTACAATGAGCAGTTCTTC. It is translated as CASSLLSRGLYNEQFF.

In its sample, this clone was seen once. The rearrangement links TRBV6-5 to TRBJ2-1; 11 bases fit TRBD1. The CDR3 covers 15 residues. The V segment lost 0 bases and the J segment 8 bases; nucleotides outside the gene matches: 3. Germline assignment: CDR1 MNHEY and CDR2 SVGAGI. The CDR3 DNA reads as TGTGCCAGCAGTTACTCAGGACAGGGGGCACATGAGCAGTTCTTC. Protein product: CASSYSGQGAHEQFF.

This clone is a singleton in its sample. The chain joins TRBV20-1 to TRBJ1-6; TRBD1 matches 7 bases. The CDR3 length is 11 residues. V was pared by 6 bases and J by 12 bases, with 5 bases of the junction left unmatched. CDR1 and CDR2 (germline): DFQATT, SNEGSKA (reference sequence). The CDR3 here is CSAGDSLPLHF. For the CDR3, the DNA is TGCAGTGCAGGGGACAGTCTACCCCTCCACTTT.

This clone has just a few counts. V and J are TRBV2 and TRBJ2-5, with D tentatively TRBD2 (5 bases). Germline V gene sequence: CDR1 SNHLY, CDR2 FYNNEI. Deletions cut 8 bases from V and 5 bases from J, with 15 bases between. There are 13 residues in the CDR3. The CDR3 reads CASGERLGETQYF. CDR3 bases: TGTGCCAGCGGGGAGAGACTCGGGGAGACCCAGTACTTC. Filled out from reference TRBV2 and TRBJ2-5, the complete variable domain reads EPEVTQTPSHQVTQMGQEVILRCVPISNHLYFYWYRQILGQKVEFLVSFYNNEISEKSEIFDDQFSVERPDGSNFTLKIRSTKLEDSAMYFCASGERLGETQYFGPGTRLLVL.

A single count supports this clone. The chain has TRBV5-7 and TRBJ2-1, with D perhaps assigned TRBD1 or TRBD2 (7 bases each). TRBV5-7 is assigned to the ORF class and has an uncertain function. The V end was cut by 0 bases, the J end by 2 bases, with 21 bases between. The CDR3 length is 19 residues. The CDR3 DNA reads as TGTGCCAGCAGCTTGGCCAGGGGGGGGAAGACTAGAACCTACAATGAGCAGTTCTTC. It translates to CASSLARGGKTRTYNEQFF.

The chain couples TRBV7-9 to TRBJ1-1; TRBD1 is a possible D gene (6 bases). V was trimmed by 5 bases and J by 1 base, leaving 17 bases between them. The germline V gene has CDR1 SEHNR and CDR2 FQNEAQ (reference sequence). The CDR3 length is 16 residues. This chain's CDR3 is CASSTRRGAGNTEAFF. CDR3 DNA sequence: TGTGCCAGCAGCACTAGGCGGGGGGCGGGGAACACTGAAGCTTTCTTT. The variable domain in full, with the rest retrieved from reference TRBV7-9 and TRBJ1-1, is DTGVSQNPRHKITKRGQNVTFRCDPISEHNRLYWYRQTLGQGPEFLTYFQNEAQLEKSRLLSDRFSAERPKGSFSTLEIQRTEQGDSAMYLCASSTRRGAGNTEAFFGQGTRLTVV.